The rows below give T cell receptor beta chains drawn from one sample of a study of beta chain features in type 1 diabetes. Assay: immunoSEQ multiplex PCR; the TCRdb copy retains only in-frame clones and omits some. Of about 340,000 clones listed, around 9% are singletons. The source material was central memory CD4+ T cells from blood. These receptors were taken from a young man with type 1 diabetes. Both conserved end residues are part of each CDR3. Fields, in order: D gene, V gene, clone size, J gene, CDR3 protein, CDR3 DNA. A D gene is named only where the DNA matches it firmly. Only part of the rows carry a size: once, few, many, or a class if the clone is expanded.

>NA|TRBV6-1|NA|TRBJ1-5
CASSEGNGASQPQHF
TGTGCCAGCAGTGAAGGGAATGGGGCGAGTCAGCCCCAGCATTTT
>NA|TRBV7-2|few|TRBJ1-5
CASSLPGFSNQPQHF
TGTGCCAGCAGCTTACCAGGGTTCAGCAATCAGCCCCAGCATTTT
>TRBD1|TRBV6-5|NA|TRBJ1-6
CASGRQGHNSPLHF
TGTGCCAGCGGAAGACAGGGGCATAATTCACCCCTCCACTTT
>NA|TRBV30|NA|TRBJ2-1
CAWSAGGSYNEQFF
TGTGCCTGGAGTGCCGGGGGCTCCTACAATGAGCAGTTCTTC
>NA|TRBV20-1|NA|TRBJ2-7
CSASQGGAQYF
TGCAGTGCTAGCCAAGGGGGTGCGCAGTACTTC
>TRBD2|TRBV7-7|many|TRBJ2-2
CASSQREGTGELFF
TGTGCTAGCAGCCAAAGGGAGGGCACCGGGGAGCTGTTTTTT
>NA|TRBV2|few|TRBJ2-5
CASLRQGLKTETQYF
TGTGCCAGCTTGCGTCAGGGGCTTAAAACGGAGACCCAGTACTTC
>NA|TRBV28|few|TRBJ2-4
CASKLEVGIQYF
TGTGCCAGCAAACTTGAGGTCGGCATTCAGTACTTC
>TRBD1|TRBV6-5|NA|TRBJ1-1
CASSPRQGAYTEAFF
TGTGCCAGCAGTCCTCGACAGGGGGCTTACACTGAAGCTTTCTTT
>TRBD1|TRBV7-9|many|TRBJ2-1
CASSLGDRVHEQFF
TGTGCCAGCAGCTTAGGGGACAGGGTGCATGAGCAGTTCTTC
>TRBD1|TRBV6-8|NA|TRBJ1-4
CASSRTGPNEKLFF
TGTGCCAGCAGTAGGACAGGACCCAATGAAAAACTGTTTTTT
>NA|TRBV6-1|few|TRBJ2-5
CASSERPLKETQYF
TGTGCCAGCAGTGAACGACCCCTAAAAGAGACCCAGTACTTC
>TRBD1|TRBV5-6|few|TRBJ1-1
CASSLVSGTGGANTEAFF
TGTGCCAGCAGCTTGGTTTCCGGGACAGGGGGCGCGAACACTGAAGCTTTCTTT
>TRBD2|TRBV30|few|TRBJ2-7
CAWRRTSGQWEQYF
TGTGCCTGGCGGAGGACTAGCGGGCAATGGGAGCAGTACTTC
>TRBD2|TRBV7-9|few|TRBJ2-3
CASSLVVAGLDTQYF
TGTGCCAGCAGCTTAGTTGTAGCGGGGCTAGATACGCAGTATTTT
>NA|TRBV9|few|TRBJ1-1
CASSVGGAAAFF
TGTGCCAGCAGCGTAGGGGGGGCCGCAGCTTTCTTT
>TRBD1|TRBV19|NA|TRBJ2-3
CASSIQGADTQYF
TGTGCCAGTAGTATCCAGGGGGCAGATACGCAGTATTTT
>NA|TRBV11-3|many|TRBJ2-1
CASSFGLGNEQFF
TGTGCCAGCAGCTTTGGTCTTGGGAATGAGCAGTTCTTC
>NA|TRBV18|few|TRBJ1-1
CASSPVQNTEAFF
TGTGCCAGCTCACCAGTGCAGAACACTGAAGCTTTCTTT
>NA|TRBV7-2|NA|TRBJ2-5
CASSSYGPQETQYF
TGTGCCAGCAGTAGCTATGGGCCCCAAGAGACCCAGTACTTC
>NA|TRBV5-6|NA|TRBJ2-5
CASSLAAETQYF
TGTGCCAGCAGCTTGGCGGCGGAGACCCAGTACTTC
>TRBD2|TRBV5-8|NA|TRBJ2-3
CASSSGGPADTQYF
TGTGCCAGCAGCTCGGGGGGGCCTGCGGATACGCAGTATTTT
>NA|TRBV30|NA|TRBJ2-2
CAWSFSSRAGGFYSELFF
TGTGCCTGGAGTTTTTCGAGTCGGGCAGGGGGGTTTTATTCGGAGCTGTTTTTT
>TRBD1|TRBV5-1|NA|TRBJ1-1
CASSSSTGATEAFF
TGCGCCAGCAGCTCCTCGACAGGGGCAACTGAAGCTTTCTTT
>NA|TRBV9|NA|TRBJ1-3
CASSVETAYGNTIYF
TGTGCCAGCAGCGTAGAGACAGCTTATGGAAACACCATATATTTT
>TRBD2|TRBV5-1|NA|TRBJ2-2
CASSLSAPGGLAGELFF
TGCGCCAGCAGCTTGTCGGCCCCGGGAGGATTGGCCGGGGAGCTGTTTTTT
>NA|TRBV5-1|few|TRBJ2-3
CASSPGPLGSTDTQYF
TGCGCCAGCAGCCCGGGACCCCTGGGGAGTACAGATACGCAGTATTTT
>NA|TRBV18|NA|TRBJ2-3
CASSPERTQYF
TGTGCCAGCTCCCCGGAGAGGACGCAGTATTTT
>TRBD2|TRBV10-3|few|TRBJ2-5
CAIRGLAGVQETQYF
TGTGCCATCAGGGGACTAGCGGGGGTCCAAGAGACCCAGTACTTC